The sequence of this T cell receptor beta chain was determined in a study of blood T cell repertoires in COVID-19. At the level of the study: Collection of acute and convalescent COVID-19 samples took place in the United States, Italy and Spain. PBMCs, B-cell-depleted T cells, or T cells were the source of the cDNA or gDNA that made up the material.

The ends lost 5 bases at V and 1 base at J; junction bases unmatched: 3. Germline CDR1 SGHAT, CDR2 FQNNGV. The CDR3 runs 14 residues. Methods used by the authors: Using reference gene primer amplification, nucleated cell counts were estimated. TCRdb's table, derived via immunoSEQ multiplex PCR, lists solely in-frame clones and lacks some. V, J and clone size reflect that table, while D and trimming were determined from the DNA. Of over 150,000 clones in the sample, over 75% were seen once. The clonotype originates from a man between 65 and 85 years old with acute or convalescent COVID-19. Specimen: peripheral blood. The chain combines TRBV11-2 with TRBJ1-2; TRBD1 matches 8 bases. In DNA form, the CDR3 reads TGTGCCAGCAGCCTTGGACAGGGTAACTATGGCTACACCTTC. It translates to CASSLGQGNYGYTF.